The T cell receptor beta chain under discussion was sequenced for a study of siplizumab effects on memory and regulatory T cells. A word on this clone: Its specificity is not known.

Study-wide results and limits: An assignable phenotype, naive or memory, was missing from roughly 78-96% of proliferating CD4+ or CD8+ clones.

The table came from immunoSEQ multiplex PCR; TCRdb's copy has only in-frame clones and leaves some out. This table holds over 100,000 clones, 92% found once. Deletions cut 6 bases from V and 3 bases from J, with 18 bases between. CDR1 is SGHRS and CDR2 is YFSETQ in the germline V gene. The CDR3 consists of 15 residues. Sequenced material: Tregs sorted from blood. This sequence joins TRBV5-1 and TRBJ1-1; D perhaps matches TRBD1 (6 bases). The TCR was taken from a human donor in good health. CDR3 amino acids: CASNLFGGLDTEAFF. DNA of the CDR3: TGCGCCAGCAACCTGTTCGGGGGCTTAGACACTGAAGCTTTCTTT.